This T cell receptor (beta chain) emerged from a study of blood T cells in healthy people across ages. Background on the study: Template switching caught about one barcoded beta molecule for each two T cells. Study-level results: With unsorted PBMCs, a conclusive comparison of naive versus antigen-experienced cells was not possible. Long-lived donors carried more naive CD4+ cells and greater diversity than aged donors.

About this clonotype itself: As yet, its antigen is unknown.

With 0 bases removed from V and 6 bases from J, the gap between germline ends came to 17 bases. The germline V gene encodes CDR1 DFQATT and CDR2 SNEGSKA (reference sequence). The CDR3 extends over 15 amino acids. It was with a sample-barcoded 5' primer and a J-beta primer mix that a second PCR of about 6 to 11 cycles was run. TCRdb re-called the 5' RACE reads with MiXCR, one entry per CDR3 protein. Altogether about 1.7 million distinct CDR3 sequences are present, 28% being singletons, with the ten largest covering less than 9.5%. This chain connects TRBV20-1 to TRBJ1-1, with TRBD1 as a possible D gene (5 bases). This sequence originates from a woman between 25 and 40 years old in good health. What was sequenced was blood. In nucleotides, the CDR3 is TGCAGTGCTAGAGATAGTAACAAACGGGGCGCTGAAGCTTTCTTT. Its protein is CSARDSNKRGAEAFF.